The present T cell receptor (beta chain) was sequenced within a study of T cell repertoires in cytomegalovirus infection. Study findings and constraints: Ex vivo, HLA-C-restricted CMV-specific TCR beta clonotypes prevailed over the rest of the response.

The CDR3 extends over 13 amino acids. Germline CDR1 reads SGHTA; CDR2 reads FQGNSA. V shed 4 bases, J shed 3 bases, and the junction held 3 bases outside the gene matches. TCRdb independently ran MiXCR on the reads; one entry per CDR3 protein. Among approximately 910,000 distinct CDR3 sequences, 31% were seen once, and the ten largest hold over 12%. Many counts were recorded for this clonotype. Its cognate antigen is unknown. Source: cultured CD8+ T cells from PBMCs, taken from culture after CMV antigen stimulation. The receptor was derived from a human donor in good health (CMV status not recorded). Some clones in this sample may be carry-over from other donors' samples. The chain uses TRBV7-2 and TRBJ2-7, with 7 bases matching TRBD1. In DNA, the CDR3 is TGTGCCAGCAGCTCATACAGGGGCTACGAGCAGTACGTC. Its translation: CASSSYRGYEQYV.